The TCR beta chain under discussion was sequenced for a study of shared clonotypes between healthy human individuals. Study conclusions and caveats: When naive CD4 clonotypes were compared across several donors, roughly 4.9% were shared. An anticipated effect of sequencing depth on clonotype sharing among donors was recognized. Donors were few, which limited the genetic and exposure-history diversity represented.

Libraries were prepared by immunoSEQ multiplex PCR; TCRdb keeps only in-frame clonotypes and omits some of them. The sample lists under 2,500,000 clones, 90% to 96% occurring once. This clone was observed a single time. Its antigen is unknown. The sequenced sample was naive CD4+ T cells sorted from blood. The subset here: CD45RA+ positively selected. The clonotype was recovered from a man between 18 and 29 years old in good health.

CDR3 coding DNA: TGTGCCAGCAGCAATGCAAGGGTAAGCTACAATGAGCAGTTCTTC. Amino acid sequence: CASSNARVSYNEQFF. The chain combines TRBV5-6 with TRBJ2-1, with D unresolved. This CDR3 has 15 amino acids. Trimming left V 4 bases short and J 3 bases short, with 14 bases between. The germline V gene has CDR1 SGHDT and CDR2 YYEEEE.